What follows are 31 T cell receptor beta chains derived from one specimen sequenced in a study of cytomegalovirus exposure and HLA in healthy donors. Here immunoSEQ multiplex PCR was the method, and the copy in TCRdb shows in-frame clones only, minus some. Among around 150,000 clones listed, 80% to 90% were seen once. The material sequenced was PBMCs. The receptors come from a young woman in good health and CMV-seropositive.

The rearrangement links TRBV5-1 to TRBJ2-5; possible D gene TRBD2, 5 bases. The CDR3 is 13 amino acids. The germline CDR1 and CDR2 sequences are SGHRS and YFSETQ. Trimming took 4 bases from V and 0 from J, leaving 7 bases between them. The CDR3, as DNA: TGCGCCAGCAGCCTCGGGAACCAAGAGACCCAGTACTTC. Its translation: CASSLGNQETQYF. The full variable domain, its missing parts supplied by reference TRBV5-1 and TRBJ2-5, is KAGVTQTPRYLIKTRGQQVTLSCSPISGHRSVSWYQQTPGQGLQFLFEYFSETQRNKGNFPGRFSGRQFSNSRSEMNVSTLELGDSALYLCASSLGNQETQYFGPGTRLLVL.

The chain joins TRBV7-9 to TRBJ1-4; 9 nucleotides match TRBD1. Germline V lookup: CDR1 SEHNR, CDR2 FQNEAQ (reference sequence). V lost 2 bases, J lost 8 bases, and 9 bases stayed unmatched. The CDR3 runs to 16 residues. CDR3 sequence reads: CASSLSAGTGLEKLFF. The CDR3 nucleotides are TGTGCCAGCAGCTTATCAGCCGGGACAGGGTTAGAAAAACTGTTTTTT.

V and J are TRBV7-9 and TRBJ2-7; a possible D gene is TRBD1 (5 bases). The germline CDR1 and CDR2 sequences are SEHNR and FQNEAQ (reference sequence). The CDR3 is 14 amino acids. Trimming took 2 bases from V and 7 from J, leaving 15 bases between them. CDR3 residues: CASSLNRSPWEQYF. The CDR3 DNA is TGTGCCAGCAGCTTAAACAGGTCACCTTGGGAGCAGTACTTC. Together with reference TRBV7-9 and TRBJ2-7, the CDR3 gives the full variable domain: DTGVSQNPRHKITKRGQNVTFRCDPISEHNRLYWYRQTLGQGPEFLTYFQNEAQLEKSRLLSDRFSAERPKGSFSTLEIQRTEQGDSAMYLCASSLNRSPWEQYFGPGTRLTVT.

This clone was seen a single time. The V and J genes are TRBV5-5 and TRBJ2-1; 14 bases are shared with TRBD2. The V gene's germline CDR1 is SGHKS and CDR2 YYEKEE (reference sequence). CDR3 length equals 17 residues. V lost 4 bases to trimming and J lost 0 bases; unmatched junction nucleotides: 3. The DNA of the CDR3 is TGTGCCAGCAGCCCGGGACTAGCGGGAGTCTCCTACAATGAGCAGTTCTTC. Its translation is CASSPGLAGVSYNEQFF.

This chain links TRBV5-4 with TRBJ2-7, with D perhaps matching TRBD1 (6 bases). CDR1 is SGHNT, CDR2 YYREEE, per germline (reference sequence). This CDR3 is built from 15 residues. With 0 bases removed from V and 2 bases from J, the gap between germline ends came to 12 bases. The CDR3 loop is CASSLGGSGAYEQYF. The CDR3 DNA follows: TGTGCCAGCAGCTTGGGGGGGTCAGGGGCCTACGAGCAGTACTTC.

Concerning this clone: This same CDR3 is encoded by further DNA sequences in the sample. The rearrangement links TRBV27 to TRBJ1-2; D is possibly TRBD1 (6 bases). Trimming removed 5 bases from V and 4 bases from J, with 8 bases in between. The CDR3 extends over 12 amino acids. CDR1 is MNHEY and CDR2 is SMNVEV in the germline V gene (reference sequence). CDR3 in amino acids: CASSLRGYGYTF. In nucleotides, the CDR3 is TGTGCCAGCAGTCTCAGGGGCTATGGCTACACCTTC.

The chain is built from TRBV28 and TRBJ1-2; 9 bases fit TRBD1. The CDR3 is made up of 14 amino acids. J lost 0 bases, V lost 10 bases, and 6 bases had no gene match. Germline V CDR1 and CDR2: MDHEN, SYDVKM. CDR3 sequence: CATHRGRTNYGYTF. In DNA, the CDR3 is TGTGCCACCCACAGGGGGCGAACTAACTATGGCTACACCTTC.

This rearrangement joins TRBV28 to TRBJ1-1; D is perhaps TRBD1 (5 bases). From germline, CDR1 is MDHEN and CDR2 SYDVKM. The CDR3 is 13 amino acids. V was pared by 1 base and J by 7 bases, with 10 bases between. As DNA, the CDR3 is TGTGCCAGCAGTTTATTAGGAGGGGTTGAAGCTTTCTTT. Translating it yields CASSLLGGVEAFF.

This clone was recorded once. This chain connects TRBV5-1 to TRBJ1-2, with TRBD1 matching 9 bases. V gave up 7 bases and J gave up 8 bases; unmatched junction bases: 15. Germline CDR1 is SGHRS and CDR2 is YFSETQ. This CDR3 is built from 15 residues. The CDR3 region is CASSANRGRLEGYTF. In nucleotides, the CDR3 is TGCGCCAGCTCTGCTAACAGGGGGCGTTTAGAAGGCTACACCTTC.

This chain links TRBV27 with TRBJ1-5; D not resolved. V lost 3 bases and J 2 bases, leaving 11 bases between the germline ends. CDR1 and CDR2 from the germline V gene are MNHEY and SMNVEV (reference sequence). CDR3 length equals 15 residues. The CDR3 is CASSFGGRRNQPQHF. The CDR3 region has the DNA TGTGCCAGCAGTTTCGGAGGTCGACGCAATCAGCCCCAGCATTTT.

Here the CDR3 reads CAWFSGTGVPSGANVLTF. DNA of the CDR3: TGTGCCTGGTTTTCGGGGACAGGGGTTCCCTCTGGGGCCAACGTCCTGACTTTC. This chain connects TRBV30 to TRBJ2-6, with 10 positions matching TRBD1. Germline CDR1 and CDR2: GTSNPN and SVGIG (reference sequence). J was trimmed by 0 bases and V by 5 bases; bases with no gene match: 10. This CDR3 comprises 18 residues.

The rearrangement joins TRBV27 to TRBJ1-3; TRBD1 aligns across 7 bases. The V gene end was trimmed by 6 bases and the J gene end by 7 bases; junction bases not matched to a gene: 9. Germline lookup yields CDR1 MNHEY and CDR2 SMNVEV (reference sequence). This CDR3 is built from 14 residues. CDR3 sequence: CASSLTGIGNTIYF. In DNA, the CDR3 is TGTGCCAGCAGCTTGACAGGGATTGGGAACACCATATATTTT.

This chain connects TRBV6-4 to TRBJ2-7; TRBD2 matches at 11 bases. The V segment lost 2 bases and the J segment 4 bases; nucleotides outside the gene matches: 13. Germline CDR1 and CDR2: MRHNA and SNTAGT. The CDR3 totals 18 residues. This chain's CDR3 is CASSDGLAGGPGPYEQYF. CDR3 nucleotides: TGTGCCAGCAGTGACGGGCTAGCGGGAGGCCCCGGCCCTTACGAGCAGTACTTC.

This clone was seen a few times. The chain recombines TRBV5-1 with TRBJ2-5; TRBD2 might be the D (5 bases). CDR1 SGHRS and CDR2 YFSETQ come from the germline V gene. V was trimmed by 2 bases and J by 4 bases, leaving 15 bases between them. This CDR3 comprises 15 residues. The CDR3 sequence is CASSFGGSGGETQYF. Written as DNA, the CDR3 is TGCGCCAGCAGCTTCGGAGGCTCCGGAGGAGAGACCCAGTACTTC.

V usage is TRBV19 and J usage is TRBJ1-2, with D uncertain. This CDR3 spans 12 amino acids. Per germline, CDR1 LNHDA and CDR2 SQIVND (reference sequence). Trimming shortened V by 3 bases and J by 8 bases, and 10 bases separated the two germline ends. The CDR3 loop is CASSIERGGYTF. The CDR3 nucleotides are TGTGCCAGTAGTATCGAACGAGGCGGCTACACCTTC.

CDR3 DNA sequence: TGTGCCAGCAGTTACCCGGGGGGTCGGACTGAAGCTTTCTTT. It specifies CASSYPGGRTEAFF. This chain joins TRBV6-6 and TRBJ1-1; tentatively, D is TRBD1 (5 bases). The CDR3 has 14 residues. The germline V gene encodes CDR1 MNHNY and CDR2 SVGAGI (reference sequence). V lost 2 bases and J lost 5, with 12 bases in between.

The chain links TRBV27 to TRBJ1-2; D possibly corresponds to TRBD1 (6 bases). Germline V gene sequence: CDR1 MNHEY, CDR2 SMNVEV (reference sequence). V lost 4 bases and J lost 3, with 12 bases in between. The CDR3 is 14 amino acids. Written as DNA, the CDR3 is TGTGCCAGCAGTTCGGGCAGGGGACACTATGGCTACACCTTC. Translation gives CASSSGRGHYGYTF.

The rearrangement joins TRBV28 to TRBJ1-4; 7 bases line up with TRBD1. The V and J ends lost 6 bases and 0 bases, in that order; junction bases with no gene match: 4. Germline V lookup: CDR1 MDHEN, CDR2 SYDVKM. This CDR3 contains 15 residues. The CDR3 here is CASRVQGSTNEKLFF. The CDR3 nucleotides are TGTGCCAGCAGAGTACAGGGGTCAACTAATGAAAAACTGTTTTTT.

This rearrangement joins TRBV7-9 to TRBJ2-5; TRBD2 is a possible D gene (5 bases). With 1 base removed from V and 2 bases from J, the gap between germline ends came to 11 bases. CDR3 length: 15 residues. Germline V gene data show CDR1 as SEHNR and CDR2 as FQNEAQ (reference sequence). CDR3 residues: CASSLGQAVQETQYF. DNA for the CDR3: TGTGCCAGCAGCTTAGGTCAAGCGGTTCAAGAGACCCAGTACTTC.

The chain has TRBV6-4 and TRBJ2-5, with D tentatively TRBD2 (6 bases). Germline V gene sequence: CDR1 MRHNA, CDR2 SNTAGT. Trimming removed 4 bases at V and 5 bases at J, with 11 bases between. The CDR3 length is 13 residues. DNA of the CDR3: TGTGCCAGCAGTGTTACTGCGGGGGAGACCCAGTACTTC. It encodes CASSVTAGETQYF.

The chain carries TRBV7-9 and TRBJ1-3; a weak D match, TRBD1 (6 bases). V lost 8 bases and J 3 bases, leaving 17 bases between the germline ends. CDR1 and CDR2 from the germline V gene are SEHNR and FQNEAQ (reference sequence). The CDR3 contains 15 residues. CDR3 amino acids: CASGPGTTYGNTIYF. The CDR3 bases are TGTGCCAGCGGACCTGGGACAACCTATGGAAACACCATATATTTT.

This clone turned up a few times. The chain is built from TRBV28 and TRBJ2-5; maybe TRBD2 (5 bases). V dropped 5 bases and J dropped 2 bases, with 12 bases sitting between them. Germline V lookup: CDR1 MDHEN, CDR2 SYDVKM. The CDR3 has 14 residues. The CDR3 DNA is TGTGCCAGCAGTCCCAGCCAGCGGCAAGAGACCCAGTACTTC. This gives the protein CASSPSQRQETQYF.

The chain joins TRBV2 to TRBJ2-5, with no clear D. The better agreement between TRBJ2-7 and the DNA end casts doubt on the J call. Germline V lookup: CDR1 SNHLY, CDR2 FYNNEI. The CDR3 is 11 amino acids. CDR3 sequence reads: CASSEIYEQYF. The CDR3 nucleotides read TGTGCCAGCAGTGAAATCTACGAGCAGTACTTC.

The chain is built from TRBV7-9 and TRBJ1-1; 8 nucleotides agree with TRBD1. Germline loops: CDR1 SEHNR, CDR2 FQNEAQ (reference sequence). The CDR3 extends over 15 amino acids. V was clipped by 5 bases and J by 5 bases; unmatched bases: 10. CDR3 in DNA: TGTGCCAGCAGCCCGCGGACAGGGAGGGTAACTGAAGCTTTCTTT. This translates into CASSPRTGRVTEAFF. Based on the CDR3 plus reference TRBV7-9 and TRBJ1-1, the full variable domain is DTGVSQNPRHKITKRGQNVTFRCDPISEHNRLYWYRQTLGQGPEFLTYFQNEAQLEKSRLLSDRFSAERPKGSFSTLEIQRTEQGDSAMYLCASSPRTGRVTEAFFGQGTRLTVV.

The J gene is TRBJ1-2, the V gene TRBV6-5; 9 bases line up with TRBD1. There are 13 residues in the CDR3. V lost 6 bases, J lost 5 bases, and 4 bases stayed unmatched. CDR1 and CDR2 from the germline V gene are MNHEY and SVGAGI. The CDR3 nucleotides are TGTGCCAGCAGGAGGGACAGGGAGTATGGCTACACCTTC. It translates to CASRRDREYGYTF.

V gene TRBV19 combines with J gene TRBJ1-6; possibly TRBD1 for D (6 bases). The CDR3 is 15 amino acids. V was shortened by 1 base and J by 7 bases, with 11 bases between the two germline ends. Germline assignment: CDR1 LNHDA and CDR2 SQIVND (reference sequence). The CDR3 DNA follows: TGTGCCAGTAGTATAGCAGGGGTTGAGAATTCACCCCTCCACTTT. It yields the protein CASSIAGVENSPLHF.

The J gene is TRBJ2-7, the V gene TRBV19, with 9 bases aligning to TRBD1. Germline-derived CDR1 and CDR2 are LNHDA and SQIVND (reference sequence). J gave up 7 bases and V 3 bases, and 7 bases lay outside the gene matches. This CDR3 comprises 14 residues. The CDR3 spells CASSMGTGPREQYF. DNA for the CDR3: TGTGCCAGTAGTATGGGGACAGGGCCCAGGGAGCAGTACTTC.

The J gene is TRBJ2-3, the V gene TRBV9; TRBD2 aligns across 14 bases. Germline assignment: CDR1 SGDLS and CDR2 YYNGEE. J gave up 0 bases and V 0 bases, and 3 bases lay outside the gene matches. This CDR3 contains 18 residues. The CDR3 here is CASSVGLAGGRSTDTQYF. The CDR3 coding sequence is TGTGCCAGCAGCGTAGGACTAGCGGGGGGGAGAAGCACAGATACGCAGTATTTT.

V is TRBV7-6 and J is TRBJ2-1; 9 nucleotides line up with TRBD2. CDR3 length: 15 residues. The V gene end was trimmed by 0 bases and the J gene end by 5 bases; junction bases not matched to a gene: 2. Germline assignment: CDR1 SGHVS and CDR2 FNYEAQ. This chain's CDR3 is CASSLAIAGDNEQFF. CDR3 in DNA: TGTGCCAGCAGCTTAGCTATAGCGGGGGACAATGAGCAGTTCTTC.

The gene calls are TRBV2 and TRBJ2-7; D remains unclear. CDR1 SNHLY and CDR2 FYNNEI come from the germline V gene. The V and J ends lost 7 bases and 2 bases respectively, with 9 bases between them. This CDR3 has 12 residues. CDR3 in amino acids: CASTLIAYEQYF. The CDR3, as DNA: TGTGCCAGCACCTTGATAGCCTACGAGCAGTACTTC.

V usage is TRBV5-1 and J usage is TRBJ2-4; D is unresolved. The germline V and J ends were trimmed by 0 bases and 0 bases, with 7 bases remaining between them. Germline V lookup: CDR1 SGHRS, CDR2 YFSETQ. The CDR3 covers 15 residues. The CDR3 coding sequence is TGCGCCAGCAGCTTGGGGCCGTTAGCCAAAAACATTCAGTACTTC. Translated, it gives CASSLGPLAKNIQYF. The full variable domain, completed using reference TRBV5-1 and TRBJ2-4, is KAGVTQTPRYLIKTRGQQVTLSCSPISGHRSVSWYQQTPGQGLQFLFEYFSETQRNKGNFPGRFSGRQFSNSRSEMNVSTLELGDSALYLCASSLGPLAKNIQYFGAGTRLSVL.